The clone carrying this TCR beta chain was picked up one time. These data are taken from a study of cytomegalovirus exposure and HLA in healthy donors. This PCR relied on a set of 60 Vbeta primers and 13 Jbeta primers. TCRdb keeps only in-frame clones here, not all; method: immunoSEQ multiplex PCR. The sample holds 100,000 or so clones, around 63% seen once. Germline values: CDR1 MDHEN, CDR2 SYDVKM. V was pared by 5 bases and J by 15 bases, with 8 bases between. CDR3 length: 10 amino acids. The chain joins TRBV28 to TRBJ1-6; D unresolved. The sequenced material came from PBMCs. This sequence was found in a human donor in good health. The DNA for the CDR3 is TGTGCCAGCAGTAACAAGTTCCTCCACTTT. Protein: CASSNKFLHF.